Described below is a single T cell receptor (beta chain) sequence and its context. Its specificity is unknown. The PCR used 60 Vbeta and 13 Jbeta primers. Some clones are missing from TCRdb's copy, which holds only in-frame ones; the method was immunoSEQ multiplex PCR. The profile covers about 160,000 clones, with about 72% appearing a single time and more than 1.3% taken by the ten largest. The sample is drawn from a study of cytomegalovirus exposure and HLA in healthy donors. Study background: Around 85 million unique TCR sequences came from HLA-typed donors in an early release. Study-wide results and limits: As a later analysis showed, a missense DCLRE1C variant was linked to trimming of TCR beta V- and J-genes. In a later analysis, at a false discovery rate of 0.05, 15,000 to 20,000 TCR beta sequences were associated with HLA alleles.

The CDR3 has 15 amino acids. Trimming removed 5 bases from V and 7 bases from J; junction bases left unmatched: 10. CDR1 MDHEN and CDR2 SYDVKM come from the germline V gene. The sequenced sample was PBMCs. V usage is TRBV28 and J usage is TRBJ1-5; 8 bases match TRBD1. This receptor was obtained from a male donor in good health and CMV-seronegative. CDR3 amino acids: CASSPGQGAEQPQHF. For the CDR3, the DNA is TGTGCCAGCAGTCCGGGGCAGGGGGCGGAACAGCCCCAGCATTTT. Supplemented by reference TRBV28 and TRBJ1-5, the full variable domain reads DVKVTQSSRYLVKRTGEKVFLECVQDMDHENMFWYRQDPGLGLRLIYFSYDVKMKEKGDIPEGYSVSREKKERFSLILESASTNQTSMYLCASSPGQGAEQPQHFGDGTRLSIL.